A single sample gave rise to the 31 T cell receptor beta chains below, sequenced in a study of blood T cell repertoires in COVID-19. Profiling relied on immunoSEQ multiplex PCR, and the TCRdb table lists in-frame clones only, not all of them. The data contain roughly 150,000 clones, almost 85% of them singletons. Specimen: peripheral blood. Receptor source: a woman at least 80 years old with COVID-19, enrolled during active disease.

The J gene is TRBJ1-1, the V gene TRBV5-4; no clear D. CDR1 is SGHNT, CDR2 YYREEE, per germline (reference sequence). Trimming took 2 bases from V and 1 from J, leaving 12 bases between them. This CDR3 spans 15 amino acids. Here the CDR3 reads CASSFVYSGNTEAFF. Here the CDR3 DNA reads TGTGCCAGCAGCTTTGTGTACTCTGGGAACACTGAAGCTTTCTTT.

This chain connects TRBV29-1 to TRBJ2-3; 8 bases map to TRBD1. There are 13 residues in the CDR3. Trimming removed 2 bases from V and 5 bases from J; junction bases left unmatched: 3. Germline assignment: CDR1 SQVTM and CDR2 ANQGSEA. The CDR3 here is CSVEPGGVDTQYF. The CDR3 nucleotides are TGCAGCGTTGAACCAGGGGGCGTAGATACGCAGTATTTT.

The CDR3, as DNA: TGTGCCAGCTCACAACCCACAGGTGCTTTGGGCGGCTACACCTTC. This gives the protein CASSQPTGALGGYTF. The rearrangement joins TRBV18 to TRBJ1-2; TRBD1 might be the D (5 bases). Germline loops: CDR1 KGHSH, CDR2 LQKENI. Trimming stripped 4 bases from V and 8 bases from J, with 20 bases between. The CDR3 extends over 15 amino acids.

The rearrangement links TRBV18 to TRBJ1-1; no clear D gene. CDR3 length: 13 residues. The germline gives CDR1 KGHSH, CDR2 LQKENI. V was trimmed by 3 bases and J by 1 base, leaving 6 bases between them. As DNA, the CDR3 is TGTGCCAGCTCACCTACAGAGAACACTGAAGCTTTCTTT. Its translation is CASSPTENTEAFF.

The chain's CDR3 is CATSRDRGSGNTIYF. The CDR3 nucleotides read TGTGCCACCAGCAGAGATCGAGGGAGTGGAAACACCATATATTTT. The chain is built from TRBV15 and TRBJ1-3, with unresolved D. Trimming shortened V by 0 bases and J by 3 bases, and 9 bases separated the two germline ends. CDR1 and CDR2 (germline): LNHNV, YYDKDF (reference sequence). This CDR3 is 15 amino acids long.

This rearrangement joins TRBV27 to TRBJ1-2; D unclear. The V gene lost 7 bases and the J gene lost 8 bases, with 17 bases spanning the gap. The CDR3 loop spans 13 amino acids. Germline V gene data show CDR1 as MNHEY and CDR2 as SMNVEV (reference sequence). CDR3 residues: CASKNSGEKGYTF. The CDR3 DNA is TGTGCCAGCAAAAATAGCGGGGAGAAAGGCTACACCTTC.

A single count supports this clone. The V gene is TRBV3-1 (or the pseudogene TRBV3-2), the J gene TRBJ2-7; TRBD2 is a possible D gene (5 bases). The CDR3 covers 13 residues. Germline-derived CDR1 and CDR2 are LGHDT and YNNKEL (reference sequence). Trimming stripped 8 bases from V and 2 bases from J, with 13 bases between. The CDR3 DNA sequence: TGTGCCAGCTCATCAGAACTAGCCTACGAGCAGTACTTC. Amino acid sequence: CASSSELAYEQYF.

The rearrangement links TRBV2 to TRBJ2-6; weak D call: TRBD1 (5 bases). Germline V CDR1 and CDR2: SNHLY, FYNNEI. Trimming took off 7 bases at V and 2 bases at J, with 15 bases between the two ends. The CDR3 has 16 amino acids. CDR3 in amino acids: CASTRSLGPGANVLTF. The CDR3, as DNA: TGTGCCAGCACCCGAAGCTTGGGGCCTGGGGCCAACGTCCTGACTTTC.

The chain joins TRBV30 to TRBJ1-1; 7 nucleotides match TRBD1. The CDR3 sequence is 18 residues long. The V gene's germline CDR1 is GTSNPN and CDR2 SVGIG (reference sequence). J gave up 0 bases and V 3 bases, and 16 bases lay outside the gene matches. CDR3 sequence reads: CAWRAVGGAGHLNTEAFF. The CDR3 bases are TGTGCCTGGAGGGCGGTAGGGGGCGCCGGCCACCTGAACACTGAAGCTTTCTTT. The complete variable domain, with remaining parts taken from reference TRBV30 and TRBJ1-1, reads SQTIHQWPATLVQPVGSPLSLECTVEGTSNPNLYWYRQAAGRGLQLLFYSVGIGQISSEVPQNLSASRPQDRQFILSSKKLLLSDSGFYLCAWRAVGGAGHLNTEAFFGQGTRLTVV.

J is TRBJ1-3 and V is TRBV5-6; possibly TRBD1 for D (5 bases). Per germline, CDR1 SGHDT and CDR2 YYEEEE. V was cut by 4 bases and J by 0 bases, with 14 bases left in between. The CDR3 has 16 amino acids. The CDR3 DNA reads TGTGCCAGCAGCACGGGACTTTACGGCTCTGGAAACACCATATATTTT. Protein product: CASSTGLYGSGNTIYF.

The chain uses TRBV6-6 and TRBJ1-1; the match to TRBD1 covers 9 bases. CDR3 length: 15 residues. V was clipped by 0 bases and J by 4 bases; unmatched bases: 3. Germline loops: CDR1 MNHNY, CDR2 SVGAGI (reference sequence). Here the CDR3 DNA reads TGTGCCAGCAGTTACTCGACAGGGGGGGGCACTGAAGCTTTCTTT. Its protein is CASSYSTGGGTEAFF.

This chain connects TRBV4-1 to TRBJ2-1; the match to TRBD2 covers 7 bases. The CDR3 is 16 amino acids. The J segment lost 4 bases and the V segment lost 1 base, leaving 7 bases of the junction unmatched. Germline V lookup: CDR1 MGHRA, CDR2 YSYEKL. CDR3: CASSQGGGSRYNEQFF. CDR3 sequence (DNA): TGCGCCAGCAGCCAAGGGGGCGGGAGTAGGTACAATGAGCAGTTCTTC.

The chain links TRBV5-4 to TRBJ1-6; no firm D call. Germline V CDR1 and CDR2: SGHNT, YYREEE (reference sequence). The CDR3 is 15 amino acids. V was pared by 0 bases and J by 8 bases, with 12 bases between. This chain's CDR3 is CASSLEPNGDSPLHF. The DNA of the CDR3 is TGTGCCAGCAGCTTGGAACCAAACGGGGATTCACCCCTCCACTTT.

The chain uses TRBV10-3 and TRBJ2-3, with a weak D call TRBD2 (5 bases). Per the germline V gene, CDR1 is ENHRY and CDR2 is SYGVKD. V dropped 2 bases and J dropped 2 bases, with 8 bases sitting between them. The CDR3 runs 14 residues. In DNA, the CDR3 is TGTGCCATCAGTGAGCTAGCCTACACAGATACGCAGTATTTT. Protein product: CAISELAYTDTQYF.

The chain joins TRBV19 to TRBJ2-1, with 8 bases matching TRBD2. Germline CDR1 reads LNHDA; CDR2 reads SQIVND (reference sequence). V was pared by 7 bases and J by 9 bases, with 5 bases of the junction left unmatched. This CDR3 comprises 12 residues. CDR3 sequence reads: CASKAGGPEQFF. CDR3 in DNA: TGTGCCAGTAAGGCGGGAGGACCTGAGCAGTTCTTC.

The chain carries TRBV11-2 and TRBJ1-1, with 7 bases fitting TRBD1. Germline CDR1 is SGHAT and CDR2 is FQNNGV. This CDR3 has 13 residues. V dropped 5 bases and J dropped 6; count of bases not matched to a gene: 6. The CDR3 DNA sequence: TGTGCCAGCAGCCGTGGGGGACAGCCTGAAGCTTTCTTT. As protein: CASSRGGQPEAFF.

The rearrangement joins TRBV6-2 or TRBV6-3 to TRBJ1-2; maybe TRBD1 (5 bases). Germline V lookup: CDR1 MNHEY, CDR2 SVGEGT. This CDR3 comprises 13 residues. V was shortened by 6 bases and J by 8 bases, with 16 bases between the two germline ends. The CDR3 loop reads CASSDSALWGYTF. The CDR3 DNA sequence: TGTGCCAGCAGCGACAGTGCTCTATGGGGCTACACCTTC.

The chain combines TRBV4-1 with TRBJ1-2, with TRBD1 identical over 8 bases. Trimming took 1 base from V and 4 from J; bases not matched to a gene: 17. Germline CDR1 and CDR2: MGHRA and YSYEKL. The CDR3 runs to 19 residues. CDR3 nucleotides: TGCGCCAGCAGCCAAGTCCTCCGGGGACAGGTCCCTACTTCCTATGGCTACACCTTC. Its translation: CASSQVLRGQVPTSYGYTF.

This clone was seen once. This chain links TRBV13 with TRBJ2-5; 12 positions match TRBD2. Trimming at V came to 3 bases and at J to 4 bases, leaving 6 bases not matched to a gene. The CDR3 is 16 residues long. Germline-derived CDR1 and CDR2 are PRHDT and FYEKMQ (reference sequence). CDR3 in amino acids: CASSFRTSGIGETQYF. The CDR3 nucleotides read TGTGCCAGCAGCTTCCGGACTAGCGGGATTGGAGAGACCCAGTACTTC.

The CDR3 protein is CASSYWTGGSYEQYF. CDR3 sequence (DNA): TGTGCCAGCAGTTACTGGACAGGGGGGTCCTACGAGCAGTACTTC. The chain carries TRBV6-5 and TRBJ2-7, with 10 nucleotides matching TRBD1. The length of the CDR3 is 15 residues. Germline V lookup: CDR1 MNHEY, CDR2 SVGAGI. The J segment lost 1 base and the V segment lost 1 base, leaving 1 base of the junction unmatched.

This sequence joins TRBV27 and TRBJ2-1; 12 bases align to TRBD2. CDR3 length: 17 residues. Germline lookup yields CDR1 MNHEY and CDR2 SMNVEV (reference sequence). V lost 3 bases to trimming and J lost 7 bases; unmatched junction nucleotides: 10. This CDR3 reads CASSFTPGLAGMNEQFF. DNA of the CDR3: TGTGCCAGCAGTTTCACTCCCGGACTAGCGGGAATGAATGAGCAGTTCTTC.

The chain employs TRBV5-5 and TRBJ2-1; 14 bases agree with TRBD2. J gave up 8 bases and V 2 bases, and 6 bases lay outside the gene matches. The germline V gene encodes CDR1 SGHKS and CDR2 YYEKEE (reference sequence). This CDR3 is 16 amino acids long. The CDR3 loop is CASSFSGTSGGYEQFF. DNA for the CDR3: TGTGCCAGCAGCTTCTCCGGGACTAGCGGGGGCTATGAGCAGTTCTTC.

DNA for the CDR3: TGTGCCAGTAGTATCCACGAGGGCCTAGCGGGAAGCAATGAGCAGTTCTTC. This gives the protein CASSIHEGLAGSNEQFF. V and J are TRBV19 and TRBJ2-1, with 9 positions matching TRBD2. The CDR3 totals 17 residues. The germline gives CDR1 LNHDA, CDR2 SQIVND (reference sequence). The ends lost 3 bases at V and 6 bases at J; junction bases unmatched: 12.

V and J are TRBV14 and TRBJ2-5; no definite D call. This CDR3 region has 13 residues. The V gene's germline CDR1 is SGHDN and CDR2 FVKESK. V was clipped by 4 bases and J by 4 bases, with 10 bases between them. This chain's CDR3 is CASSPSRGETQYF. The CDR3 nucleotides are TGTGCCAGCAGCCCCTCGCGCGGAGAGACCCAGTACTTC.

The rearrangement joins TRBV18 to TRBJ2-3, with D possibly matching TRBD1 (6 bases). CDR3 length: 15 residues. V gave up 5 bases and J gave up 3 bases, with 15 bases separating them. Germline V gene data show CDR1 as KGHSH and CDR2 as LQKENI. The CDR3 loop is CASSTDRRKTDTQYF. For the CDR3, the DNA is TGTGCCAGCTCAACCGACAGGAGAAAGACAGATACGCAGTATTTT.

The chain carries TRBV18 and TRBJ2-1, with 11 bases lining up with TRBD2. Germline-derived CDR1 and CDR2 are KGHSH and LQKENI. V was clipped by 3 bases and J by 8 bases; unmatched bases: 6. The CDR3 length is 15 residues. CDR3 nucleotides: TGTGCCAGCTCACCGGCGACTAGCGGGACCCATGAGCAGTTCTTC. Residues: CASSPATSGTHEQFF.

This clone was picked up a small number of times. V usage is TRBV9 and J usage is TRBJ2-3; 14 nucleotides align to TRBD2. Losses at the gene ends were 2 bases for V and 6 bases for J; bases not matched to a gene: 5. Germline V lookup: CDR1 SGDLS, CDR2 YYNGEE. The CDR3 consists of 16 residues. As DNA, the CDR3 is TGTGCCAGCAGCGTCGGGACTAGCGGGAGAATGGATACGCAGTATTTT. Translated, it gives CASSVGTSGRMDTQYF.

The CDR3 here is CASSTRTGIYEQYF. The DNA of the CDR3 is TGTGCCAGTAGTACCCGGACAGGGATCTACGAGCAGTACTTC. This rearrangement joins TRBV19 to TRBJ2-7; TRBD1 aligns across 8 bases. Germline V CDR1 and CDR2: LNHDA, SQIVND (reference sequence). Trimming removed 4 bases from V and 3 bases from J; junction bases left unmatched: 5. This CDR3 has 14 residues.

The gene calls are TRBV23-1 and TRBJ2-1; a weak D match, TRBD2 (5 bases). TRBV23-1 is marked as an open reading frame, function uncertain. Deletions cut 4 bases from V and 8 bases from J, with 9 bases between. The CDR3 extends over 12 amino acids. The CDR3 protein is CASSLARDEQFF. The CDR3 DNA follows: TGCGCCAGCAGTCTAGCGAGGGATGAGCAGTTCTTC.

The chain has TRBV11-2 and TRBJ2-2; 9 positions agree with TRBD2. This CDR3 region has 15 residues. After removal of 2 bases from V and 4 bases from J, the junction contained 2 bases not matched to a gene. Germline loops: CDR1 SGHAT, CDR2 FQNNGV. DNA of the CDR3: TGTGCCAGCAGCTTAAGACTAGCGGTCACCGGGGAGCTGTTTTTT. Protein: CASSLRLAVTGELFF.

V is TRBV2 and J is TRBJ2-5; 8 bases fit TRBD2. The CDR3 loop spans 16 amino acids. From germline, CDR1 is SNHLY and CDR2 FYNNEI. The V gene end was trimmed by 0 bases and the J gene end by 5 bases; junction bases not matched to a gene: 8. The CDR3 reads CASSEALRGAGETQYF. The CDR3 DNA sequence: TGTGCCAGCAGTGAAGCGCTGCGGGGGGCGGGGGAGACCCAGTACTTC. Together with reference TRBV2 and TRBJ2-5, the CDR3 gives the full variable domain: EPEVTQTPSHQVTQMGQEVILRCVPISNHLYFYWYRQILGQKVEFLVSFYNNEISEKSEIFDDQFSVERPDGSNFTLKIRSTKLEDSAMYFCASSEALRGAGETQYFGPGTRLLVL.